This TCR beta chain is drawn from a study of regulatory T cells in long-lasting Graves disease. Study-wide results and caveats: TRBV28, TRBJ1-2 and TRBJ2-5 emerged as the favored segments in persistent disease.

Noted time point: newly diagnosed GD, antithyroid drugs for less than 3 months. Preparation of the TCR library used RNA extracted from PBMCs. Arm-PCR of CDR3 regions and iRepertoire HTBI primers were used to build TCR beta libraries. Via MiXCR, TCRdb re-called the multiplex PCR reads, giving one row per CDR3 protein. The repertoire holds approximately 470,000 distinct CDR3 sequences, with roughly 15% as singletons. The V gene's germline CDR1 is MDHEN and CDR2 SYDVKM. Trimming stripped 9 bases from V and 7 bases from J, with 13 bases between. This CDR3 region has 12 residues. This clonotype came up many times. Its antigen is unidentified. This sample was also put to use in a study of T cells in Graves' hyperthyroidism and ophthalmopathy.

The V and J genes are TRBV28 and TRBJ2-4; no reliable D call. The origin of this receptor is a man aged 40-49 years with Graves disease. The sequencing used peripheral blood mononuclear cells (PBMCs), collected at new diagnosis, from a patient treated with antithyroid drugs. CDR3 loop: CASWQTGNIQYF. CDR3 in DNA: TGTGCCAGTTGGCAGACTGGGAACATTCAGTACTTC.